Following are 12 T cell receptor beta chains from one sample sequenced in a study of CD4 T cells in relation to SARS-CoV-2 and coronaviruses. Libraries were prepared by immunoSEQ multiplex PCR; TCRdb keeps only in-frame clonotypes and omits some of them. This table holds tens of thousands of clones, over 75% found once. The sample was memory CD4+ T cells from PBMCs. The receptors derive from an adult with COVID-19.

This chain uses TRBV3-1 (or the pseudogene TRBV3-2) with TRBJ1-3; D remains ambiguous. Trimming pared 4 bases from V and 0 bases from J, leaving 16 bases between. Germline V lookup: CDR1 LGHDT, CDR2 YNNKEL (reference sequence). The CDR3 is 17 residues long. CDR3 loop: CASSPEFNRISGNTIYF. In DNA form, the CDR3 reads TGTGCCAGCAGCCCAGAGTTTAACAGAATCTCTGGAAACACCATATATTTT.

The rearrangement uses TRBV9 and TRBJ2-3; 7 bases are shared with TRBD1. V gave up 3 bases and J gave up 0 bases; unmatched junction bases: 7. Looked up from germline, CDR1 is SGDLS and CDR2 is YYNGEE. CDR3 length: 16 amino acids. This CDR3 is CASSDSRDSSTDTQYF. The CDR3 nucleotides read TGTGCCAGCAGCGACTCCCGGGACAGCAGCACAGATACGCAGTATTTT.

This clone came up once. This chain connects TRBV11-2 to TRBJ2-6; D is unresolved. This CDR3 is built from 14 residues. Germline CDR1 SGHAT, CDR2 FQNNGV. Trimming removed 4 bases from V and 0 bases from J, with 4 bases in between. CDR3 in amino acids: CASSYTSGANVLTF. DNA for the CDR3: TGTGCCAGCAGCTATACCTCTGGGGCCAACGTCCTGACTTTC. The complete variable domain, with remaining parts taken from reference TRBV11-2 and TRBJ2-6, reads EAGVAQSPRYKIIEKRQSVAFWCNPISGHATLYWYQQILGQGPKLLIQFQNNGVVDDSQLPKDRFSAERLKGVDSTLKIQPAKLEDSAVYLCASSYTSGANVLTFGAGSRLTVL.

The chain is built from TRBV25-1 and TRBJ1-6; D is unclear. This CDR3 spans 16 amino acids. From germline, CDR1 is MGHDK and CDR2 SYGVNS. Between the trimmed V and J ends, which lost 2 bases and 7 bases, there was a span of 15 bases. In DNA form, the CDR3 reads TGTGCCAGCAGTGAAGAAAGGTACGGAGTAAATTCACCCCTCCACTTT. Residues: CASSEERYGVNSPLHF.

This chain connects TRBV10-2 to TRBJ2-3; D remains ambiguous. CDR1 and CDR2 from the germline V gene are WSHSY and SAAADI. This CDR3 is 13 amino acids long. V was pared by 6 bases and J by 11 bases, with 18 bases between. CDR3 bases: TGCGCCAGCAGCAGCTACCCGCCGAGTGGGCAGTATTTT. Protein: CASSSYPPSGQYF.

The chain couples TRBV21-1 to TRBJ1-6; TRBD1 reflects the table's D call only, with no check against the DNA. TRBV21-1 corresponds to a pseudogene. The CDR3 consists of 13 residues. This CDR3 is CASSPRQGSPLHF. The CDR3 nucleotides are TGTGCCAGCAGCCCACGACAGGGCTCACCCCTCCACTTT.

This sequence joins TRBV18 and TRBJ2-2, with TRBD2 as a possible D gene (5 bases). This CDR3 region has 16 residues. The V and J ends lost 4 bases and 4 bases respectively, with 16 bases between them. Germline loops: CDR1 KGHSH, CDR2 LQKENI. CDR3 sequence (DNA): TGTGCCAGCTCACAGCGGACCCTCACGGGCACCGGGGAGCTGTTTTTT. It specifies CASSQRTLTGTGELFF.

The chain is built from TRBV10-2 and TRBJ2-2; 7 positions match TRBD2. Germline lookup yields CDR1 WSHSY and CDR2 SAAADI. V was clipped by 8 bases and J by 2 bases; unmatched bases: 14. This CDR3 region has 17 residues. CDR3 in DNA: TGCGCCAGCTCCTCGATGAGGCTAGCGGACAACACCGGGGAGCTGTTTTTT. Translated, it gives CASSSMRLADNTGELFF.

The rearrangement joins TRBV7-9 to TRBJ2-1; TRBD2 matches at 7 bases. Germline V CDR1 and CDR2: SEHNR, FQNEAQ (reference sequence). The CDR3 has 15 residues. V was pared by 5 bases and J by 5 bases, with 9 bases of the junction left unmatched. CDR3 bases: TGTGCCAGCAGCCTTCTGGGGGGGGTCAACAATGAGCAGTTCTTC. Its protein product is CASSLLGGVNNEQFF.

The J gene is TRBJ2-1, the V gene TRBV6-1, with 10 nucleotides matching TRBD1. Trimming at V came to 4 bases and at J to 9 bases, leaving 15 bases not matched to a gene. Germline CDR1 and CDR2: MNHNS and SASEGT. The CDR3 is 17 residues long. For the CDR3, the DNA is TGTGCCAGCAGTGCCCTCGGGGGGGGACAGGGGCAGGGTGAGCAGTTCTTC. It specifies CASSALGGGQGQGEQFF.

This clone has more than one count but fewer than ten. This rearrangement joins TRBV4-2 to TRBJ2-1; 12 nucleotides match TRBD2. Germline CDR1 is LGHNA and CDR2 is YNFKEQ. The trim removed 4 bases at V and 8 bases at J, leaving 6 bases unmatched. The CDR3 covers 15 residues. In DNA form, the CDR3 reads TGTGCCAGCAGCCGATCCGGGACTAGCGGGTATGAGCAGTTCTTC. Residues: CASSRSGTSGYEQFF.

The chain is built from TRBV4-3 and TRBJ2-2, with D uncertain. The V gene lost 1 base and the J gene lost 9 bases, with 6 bases spanning the gap. CDR3 length equals 12 residues. Germline-derived CDR1 and CDR2 are LGHNA and YSLEER. The CDR3 is CASSQGSRELFF. Written as DNA, the CDR3 is TGCGCCAGCAGCCAAGGATCTCGGGAGCTGTTTTTT.